The T cell receptor (beta chain) described here comes from a study of shared clonotypes between healthy human individuals. Measured with immunoSEQ multiplex PCR; TCRdb has only the in-frame clones, and not every one. Of fewer than 130,000 clones in the sample, about 70% were seen once. Ten or more counts support this clone. This specimen includes other DNA sequences encoding the same CDR3. Trimming removed 0 bases from V and 0 bases from J, with 6 bases in between. This CDR3 comprises 16 residues. CDR1 LGHNA and CDR2 YNFKEQ come from the germline V gene. V is TRBV4-2 and J is TRBJ2-6; perhaps TRBD2 as D (5 bases). Sequenced sample: memory CD8+ T cells sorted from blood. Subset indicated: CD45RO+ cells pooled with CCR7-negative TemRA cells. The TCR originated in a woman aged 25 to 39 in good health. DNA of the CDR3: TGTGCCAGCAGCCAAGATGGGAGCTCTGGGGCCAACGTCCTGACTTTC. Amino acids: CASSQDGSSGANVLTF.